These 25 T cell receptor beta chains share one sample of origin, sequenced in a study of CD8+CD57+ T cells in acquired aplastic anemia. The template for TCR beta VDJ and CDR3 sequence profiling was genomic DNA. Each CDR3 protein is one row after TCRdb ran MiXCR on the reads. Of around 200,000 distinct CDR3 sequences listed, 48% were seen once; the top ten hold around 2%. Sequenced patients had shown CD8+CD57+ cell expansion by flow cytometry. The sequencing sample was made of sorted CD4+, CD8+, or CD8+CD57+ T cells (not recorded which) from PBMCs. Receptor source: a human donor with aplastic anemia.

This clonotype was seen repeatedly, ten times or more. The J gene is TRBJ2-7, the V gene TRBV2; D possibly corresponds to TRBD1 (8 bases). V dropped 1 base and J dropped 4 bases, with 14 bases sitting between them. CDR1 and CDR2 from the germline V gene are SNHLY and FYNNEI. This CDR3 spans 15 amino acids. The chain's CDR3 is CASSEGAGTGYEQYF. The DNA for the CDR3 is TGTGCCAGCAGTGAAGGAGCGGGGACAGGTTACGAGCAGTACTTC.

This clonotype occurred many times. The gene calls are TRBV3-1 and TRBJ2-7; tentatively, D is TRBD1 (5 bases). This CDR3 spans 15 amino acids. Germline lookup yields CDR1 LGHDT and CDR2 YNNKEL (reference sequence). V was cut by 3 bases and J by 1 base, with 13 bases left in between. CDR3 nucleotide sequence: TGTGCCAGCAGCCATCCCGGAGACAGATCCTACGAGCAGTACTTC. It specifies CASSHPGDRSYEQYF.

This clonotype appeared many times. The CDR3: CASSLDPGTTEAFF. The CDR3 coding sequence is TGTGCCAGCAGCTTAGACCCCGGGACAACCGAAGCTTTCTTT. The chain has TRBV11-2 and TRBJ1-1, with D possibly TRBD1 on 6 matching bases. This CDR3 region has 14 residues. Germline-derived CDR1 and CDR2 are SGHAT and FQNNGV. V was shortened by 0 bases and J by 8 bases, with 13 bases between the two germline ends.

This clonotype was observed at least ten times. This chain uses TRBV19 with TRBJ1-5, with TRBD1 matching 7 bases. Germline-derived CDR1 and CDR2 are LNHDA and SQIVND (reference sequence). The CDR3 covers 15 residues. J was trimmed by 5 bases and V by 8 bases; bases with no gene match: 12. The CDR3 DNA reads TGTGCCAGTCTAAAACAGGGGAGAACGGATCAGCCCCAGCATTTT. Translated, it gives CASLKQGRTDQPQHF.

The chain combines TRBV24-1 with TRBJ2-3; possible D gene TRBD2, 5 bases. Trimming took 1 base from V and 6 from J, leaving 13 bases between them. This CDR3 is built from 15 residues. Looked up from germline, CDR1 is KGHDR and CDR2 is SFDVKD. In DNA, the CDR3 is TGTGCCACCAGTGATTTTCGTTCCTTAGCGGATACGCAGTATTTT. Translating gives CATSDFRSLADTQYF.

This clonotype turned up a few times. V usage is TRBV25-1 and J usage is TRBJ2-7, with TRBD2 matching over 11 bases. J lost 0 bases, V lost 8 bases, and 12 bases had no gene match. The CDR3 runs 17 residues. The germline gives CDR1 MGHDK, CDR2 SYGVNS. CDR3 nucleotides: TGTGCCAGCTCGCCGGGACTAGCGGATCTTAGCTCCTACGAGCAGTACTTC. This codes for CASSPGLADLSSYEQYF.

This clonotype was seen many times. CDR3: CASSLGQPLINTEAFF. CDR3 nucleotide sequence: TGTGCCAGCAGCTTAGGACAGCCCCTAATTAACACTGAAGCTTTCTTT. The genes are TRBV5-5 and TRBJ1-1; D is possibly TRBD1 (6 bases). Germline V gene lookup returns CDR1 SGHKS and CDR2 YYEKEE (reference sequence). The length of the CDR3 is 16 residues. Trimming cost V 2 bases and J 2 bases, with 16 bases left between them.

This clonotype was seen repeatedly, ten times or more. DNA for the CDR3: TGTGCCAGTAGTACCCAGGGATTTGGAGCTTTCTTT. This gives the protein CASSTQGFGAFF. The chain recombines TRBV19 with TRBJ1-1; D perhaps matches TRBD1 (5 bases). Between the trimmed V and J ends, which lost 4 bases and 10 bases, there was a span of 13 bases. The CDR3 runs to 12 residues. CDR1 is LNHDA, CDR2 SQIVND, per germline (reference sequence).

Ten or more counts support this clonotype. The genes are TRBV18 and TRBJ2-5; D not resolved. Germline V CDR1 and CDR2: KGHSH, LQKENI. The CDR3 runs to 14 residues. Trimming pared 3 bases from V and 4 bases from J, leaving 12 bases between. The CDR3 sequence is CASSPTSLGETQYF. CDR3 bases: TGTGCCAGCTCACCGACATCCCTCGGAGAGACCCAGTACTTC.

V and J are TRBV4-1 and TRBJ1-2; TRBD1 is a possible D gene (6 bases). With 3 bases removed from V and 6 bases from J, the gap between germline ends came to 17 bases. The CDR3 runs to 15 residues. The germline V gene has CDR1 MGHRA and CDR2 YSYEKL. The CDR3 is CASSHGGPPVNGYTF. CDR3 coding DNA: TGCGCCAGCAGCCACGGGGGGCCGCCAGTTAATGGCTACACCTTC.

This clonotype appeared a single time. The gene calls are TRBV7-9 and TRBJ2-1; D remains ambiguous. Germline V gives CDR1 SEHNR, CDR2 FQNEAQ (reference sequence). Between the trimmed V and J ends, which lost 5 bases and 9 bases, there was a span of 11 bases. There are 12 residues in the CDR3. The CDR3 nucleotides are TGTGCCAGCAGCCCGATCGGCAGTGAGCAGTTCTTC. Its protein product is CASSPIGSEQFF.

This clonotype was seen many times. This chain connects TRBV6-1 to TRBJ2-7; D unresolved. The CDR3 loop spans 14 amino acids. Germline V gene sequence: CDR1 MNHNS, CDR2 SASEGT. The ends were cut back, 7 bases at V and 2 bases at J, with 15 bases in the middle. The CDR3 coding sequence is TGTGCCAGCAAAGGAAGGGTCGAACCCTACGAGCAGTACTTC. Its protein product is CASKGRVEPYEQYF.

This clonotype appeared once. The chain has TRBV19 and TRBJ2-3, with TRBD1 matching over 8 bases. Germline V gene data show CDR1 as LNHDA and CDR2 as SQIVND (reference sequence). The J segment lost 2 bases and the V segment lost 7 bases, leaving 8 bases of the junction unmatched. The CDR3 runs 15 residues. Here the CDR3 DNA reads TGTGCCAGTACCCTGGACAGGGCCACCACAGATACGCAGTATTTT. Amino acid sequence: CASTLDRATTDTQYF.

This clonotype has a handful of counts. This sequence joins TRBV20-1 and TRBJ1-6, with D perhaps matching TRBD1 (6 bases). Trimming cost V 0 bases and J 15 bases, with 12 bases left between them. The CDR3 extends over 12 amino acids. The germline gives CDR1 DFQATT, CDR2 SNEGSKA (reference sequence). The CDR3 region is CSARDPKGDLHF. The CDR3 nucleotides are TGCAGTGCTAGAGACCCGAAGGGGGACCTCCACTTT.

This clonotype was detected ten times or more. The CDR3 here is CASRATGGSNQPQHF. The DNA of the CDR3 is TGTGCCAGCAGGGCGACAGGGGGTAGCAATCAGCCCCAGCATTTT. The chain recombines TRBV6-2 or TRBV6-3 with TRBJ1-5; TRBD1 agrees at 9 bases. The V segment lost 6 bases and the J segment 0 bases; nucleotides outside the gene matches: 3. This CDR3 spans 15 amino acids. Germline V gene data show CDR1 as MNHEY and CDR2 as SVGEGT.

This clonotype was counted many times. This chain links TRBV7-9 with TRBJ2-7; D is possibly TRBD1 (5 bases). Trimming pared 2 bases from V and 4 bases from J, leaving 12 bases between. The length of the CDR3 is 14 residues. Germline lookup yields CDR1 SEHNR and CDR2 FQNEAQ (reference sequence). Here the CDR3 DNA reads TGTGCCAGCAGCTTACAGGGTCCGATTTACGAGCAGTACTTC. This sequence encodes CASSLQGPIYEQYF.

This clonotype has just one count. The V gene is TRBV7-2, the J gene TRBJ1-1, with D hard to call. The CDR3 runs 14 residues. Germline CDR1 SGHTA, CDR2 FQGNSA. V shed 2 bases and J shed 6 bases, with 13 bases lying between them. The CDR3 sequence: CASSLSGVVAEAFF. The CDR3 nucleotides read TGTGCCAGCAGCTTAAGCGGGGTGGTCGCTGAAGCTTTCTTT.

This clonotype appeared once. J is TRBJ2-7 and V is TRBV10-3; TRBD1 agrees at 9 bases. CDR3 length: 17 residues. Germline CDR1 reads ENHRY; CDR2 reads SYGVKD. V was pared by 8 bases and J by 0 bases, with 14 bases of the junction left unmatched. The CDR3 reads CAIRGQGFSGGSYEQYF. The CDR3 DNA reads TGTGCCATCCGGGGACAGGGATTCAGCGGAGGCTCCTACGAGCAGTACTTC.

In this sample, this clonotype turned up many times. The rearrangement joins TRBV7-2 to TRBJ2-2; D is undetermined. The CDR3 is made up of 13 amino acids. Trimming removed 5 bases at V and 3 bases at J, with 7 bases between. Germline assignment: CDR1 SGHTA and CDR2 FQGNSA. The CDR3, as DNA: TGTGCCAGCAGCCCGATTGACACCGGGGAGCTGTTTTTT. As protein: CASSPIDTGELFF.

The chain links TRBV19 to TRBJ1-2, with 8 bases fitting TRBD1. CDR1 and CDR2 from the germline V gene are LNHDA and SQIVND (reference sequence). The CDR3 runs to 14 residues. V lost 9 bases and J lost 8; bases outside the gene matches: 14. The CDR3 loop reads CASADGTGLNGYTF. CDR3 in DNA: TGTGCCAGCGCTGACGGGACAGGCCTTAACGGCTACACCTTC.

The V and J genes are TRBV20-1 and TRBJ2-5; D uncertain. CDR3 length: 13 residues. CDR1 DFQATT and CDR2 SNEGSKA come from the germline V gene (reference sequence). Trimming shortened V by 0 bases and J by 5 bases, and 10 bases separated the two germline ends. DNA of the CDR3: TGCAGTGCTAGAGATAATTTGGGGGAGACCCAGTACTTC. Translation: CSARDNLGETQYF.

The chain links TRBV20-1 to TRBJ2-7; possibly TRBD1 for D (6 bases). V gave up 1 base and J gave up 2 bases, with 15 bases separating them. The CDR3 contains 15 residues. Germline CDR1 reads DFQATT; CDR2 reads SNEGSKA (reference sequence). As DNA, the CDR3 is TGCAGTGCTAGAGGTAGAAGCGGACAGCCCTACGAGCAGTACTTC. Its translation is CSARGRSGQPYEQYF.

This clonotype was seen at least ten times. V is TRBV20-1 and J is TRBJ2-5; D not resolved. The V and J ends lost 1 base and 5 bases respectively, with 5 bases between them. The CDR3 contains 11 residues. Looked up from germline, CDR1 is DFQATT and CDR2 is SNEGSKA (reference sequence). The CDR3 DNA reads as TGCAGTGCTAGAGTAGATGAGACCCAGTACTTC. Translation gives CSARVDETQYF.

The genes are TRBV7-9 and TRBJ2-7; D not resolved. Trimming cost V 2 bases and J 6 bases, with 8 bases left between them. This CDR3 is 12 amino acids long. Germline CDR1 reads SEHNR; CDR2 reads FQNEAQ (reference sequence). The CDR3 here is CASSLPGREQYF. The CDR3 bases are TGTGCCAGCAGCTTACCGGGTCGCGAGCAGTACTTC.

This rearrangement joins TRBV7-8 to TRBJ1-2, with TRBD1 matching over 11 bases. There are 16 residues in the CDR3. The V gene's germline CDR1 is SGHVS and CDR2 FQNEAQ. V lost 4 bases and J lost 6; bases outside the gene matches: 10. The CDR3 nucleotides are TGTGCCAGCAGCTACCACCGGGACAGGGGGGGGCATGGCTACACCTTC. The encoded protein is CASSYHRDRGGHGYTF.